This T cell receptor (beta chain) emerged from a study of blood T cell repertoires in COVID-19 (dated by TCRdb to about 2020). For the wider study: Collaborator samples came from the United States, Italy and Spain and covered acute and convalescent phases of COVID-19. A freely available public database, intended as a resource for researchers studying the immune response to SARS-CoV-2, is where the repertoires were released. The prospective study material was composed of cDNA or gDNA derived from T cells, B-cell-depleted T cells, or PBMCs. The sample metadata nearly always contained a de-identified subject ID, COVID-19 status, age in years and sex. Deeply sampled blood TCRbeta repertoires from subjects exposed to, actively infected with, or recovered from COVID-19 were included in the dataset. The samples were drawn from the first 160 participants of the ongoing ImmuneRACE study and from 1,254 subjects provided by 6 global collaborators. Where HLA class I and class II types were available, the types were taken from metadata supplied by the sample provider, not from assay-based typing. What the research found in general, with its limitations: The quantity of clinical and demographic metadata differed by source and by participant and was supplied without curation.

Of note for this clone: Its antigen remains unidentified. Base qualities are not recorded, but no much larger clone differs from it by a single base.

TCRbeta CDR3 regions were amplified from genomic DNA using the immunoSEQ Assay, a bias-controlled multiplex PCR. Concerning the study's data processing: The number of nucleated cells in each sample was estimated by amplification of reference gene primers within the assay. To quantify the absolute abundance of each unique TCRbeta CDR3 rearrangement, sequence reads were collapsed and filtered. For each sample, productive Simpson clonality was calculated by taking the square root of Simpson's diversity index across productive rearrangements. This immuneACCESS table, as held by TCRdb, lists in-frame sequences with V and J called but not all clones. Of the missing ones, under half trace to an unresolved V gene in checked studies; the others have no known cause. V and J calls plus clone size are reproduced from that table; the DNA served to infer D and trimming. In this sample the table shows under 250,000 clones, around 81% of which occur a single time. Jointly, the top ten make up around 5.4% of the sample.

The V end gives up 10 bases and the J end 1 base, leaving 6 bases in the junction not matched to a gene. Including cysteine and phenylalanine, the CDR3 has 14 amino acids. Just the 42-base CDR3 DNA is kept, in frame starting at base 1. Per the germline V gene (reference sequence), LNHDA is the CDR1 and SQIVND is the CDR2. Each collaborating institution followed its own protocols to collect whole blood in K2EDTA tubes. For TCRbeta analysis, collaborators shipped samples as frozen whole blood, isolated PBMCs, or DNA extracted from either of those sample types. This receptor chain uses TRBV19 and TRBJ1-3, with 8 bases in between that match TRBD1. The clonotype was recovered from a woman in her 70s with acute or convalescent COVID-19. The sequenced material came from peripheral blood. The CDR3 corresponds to CATRQGISGNTIYF. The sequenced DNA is TGTGCCACCCGACAGGGGATATCTGGAAACACCATATATTTT.